This TCR beta chain was sequenced for a study of T cells after posttransplantation cyclophosphamide (TCRdb year 2016). About the investigation overall: Using TRB sequencing, the study followed how the T cell repertoire rebuilt after myeloablative bone marrow transplantation with posttransplantation cyclophosphamide given as GVHD prophylaxis. Antigen receptor sequencing covered samples from 35 PTCy-treated patients and 15 to 20 of their related bone marrow donors. TRB sequencing was also done on up to 3 additional blood samples from 2 to 5.2 years after transplant in 3 patients, and on pretransplant blood from several patients. Blood from every one of the 30 to 40 PTCy patients who had 1-year posttransplant specimens underwent TRB sequencing. Public TRB sequences were checked against a database of over 3,500 sequences associated with responses to pathogens, tumor antigens, self-antigens and alloantigens. Because TRA and TRB clonality correlated tightly in roughly nine samples, the subsequent TCR analyses were limited to TRB only.

TRB sequencing was run on genomic DNA with either the immunoSEQ assay at survey resolution or the hsTCRB kit. The paper's data handling went like this. The immunoSEQ software handled the initial read processing, while the LymphoSeq R package was used for the repertoire analyses. Clonality was computed as 1 minus normalized Shannon entropy, and a Gini coefficient was also calculated for each TRB dataset. Phenotypes of unsorted samples were inferred by mapping TRB sequences from sorted subsets of the recipient or donor onto unsorted samples of the same recipient. TCRdb obtained this table from immuneACCESS and retained in-frame rearrangements with V and J assigned. These tables miss some clones; where compared with another copy, unresolved V genes account for less than half of the shortfall, and the remainder is unexplained. V and J calls and clone size follow that table, whereas D and trimming were derived from the DNA. The sample records about 28,000 clones, 80% to 90% of which are singletons. The top ten hold roughly 3.4% of the sample.

Peripheral blood samples were provided by related bone marrow donors on the day of marrow donation. Peripheral blood and bone marrow mononuclear cells were isolated by Ficoll-Hypaque density centrifugation and cryopreserved. This clone was counted only a few times. Its antigen is still unknown. The sample holds no much larger clone one base away, and base qualities are not on file. Beyond this particular receptor, the publication reports: Across 45 or so patients, TRB clonality was highly associated with recipient CMV seropositivity and CMV reactivation, and PTCy diversity was similar to diversity in CNI/methotrexate controls. The TRB repertoires of T cells infiltrating skin or GI tract showed only limited overlap with the TRB repertoires of T cells in blood. Donor-recipient similarity was low at 1-2 months but rose over the first year, and later blood repertoires were often dominated by donor CD8+ memory clones.

The CDR3 runs 13 amino acids, cysteine and phenylalanine included. The CDR3 DNA has 39 bases and is translated from base 1. V and J lose 1 base and 6 bases, and a span of 7 bases separates them. Taken from the germline V gene, the CDR1 and CDR2 loops are SGHTA and FQGNSA. Sequencing was done on a sample of PBMCs. The chain employs TRBV7-2 and TRBJ1-5, with a weak D call of TRBD1 (5 bases match). The origin of this receptor is a man aged 45-65 years. For the CDR3, the sequence is CASSLGRGQPQHF. The nucleotide sequence reads TGTGCCAGCAGCTTAGGGAGGGGTCAGCCCCAGCATTTT.